What follows describes a single T cell receptor beta chain. Its matching antigen is unknown. Trimming removed 1 base at V and 2 bases at J, with 15 bases between. This CDR3 has 16 amino acids. Germline V gene data show CDR1 as LNHDA and CDR2 as SQIVND (reference sequence). Previously described methods and listed TCR primers were used for bulk TCR libraries. Each CDR3 protein gets one entry after TCRdb re-called the PCR reads with MiXCR. The data contain hundreds of thousands of distinct CDR3 sequences, about 25% of them singletons. This sample was taken from a study of molecular identifiers for immune sequencing clone quantification. Study-wide results and caveats: Even with some 990,000 naive cells present, spiked Jurkat TCR RNA from one cell was reportedly detectable.

The sequencing input was naive CD8+ T cells from blood, with Jurkat cell RNA spiked in. Subset noted: FACS-sorted CD8+CD4-CCR7+CD45RA+ naive T cells. The rearrangement uses TRBV19 and TRBJ2-7; tentatively, D is TRBD2 (6 bases). This receptor was obtained from a human donor in good health. Some libraries in this study had Jurkat cell RNA spiked in. CDR3 sequence (DNA): TGTGCCAGTAGTATAGGTTACGGGACTTCAACCTACGAGCAGTACTTC. It yields the protein CASSIGYGTSTYEQYF.